This is a list of T cell receptor beta chains from one sample in a study of Ad26.COV2.S vaccination and SARS-CoV-2 variants. Assay used: immunoSEQ multiplex PCR; TCRdb lists only in-frame clones, some missing. Seen here are about 680,000 clones, 89% observed once, and the top ten hold about 1.5%. The sequences come from peripheral blood, collected in a trial of Ad26.COV2.S vaccine versus placebo. The source of these receptors is a person between 18 and 65 years old who received the Ad26.COV2.S COVID-19 vaccine or a placebo. Both conserved end residues are part of each CDR3. The D gene is left open where the match is weak. Not every row has a clone size; where given, it reads once, few, many or a size class.

v_gene,d_gene,j_gene,abundance,CDR3aa,CDR3nt
TRBV5-6,TRBD2,TRBJ2-2,few,CASSWGPGGVKTGELFF,TGTGCCAGCAGCTGGGGACCGGGAGGGGTGAAGACCGGGGAGCTGTTTTTT
TRBV24-1,.,TRBJ2-4,.,CATSESGNIQYF,TGTGCCACCAGTGAATCAGGGAACATTCAGTACTTC
TRBV27,.,TRBJ2-5,once,CASSTNSQETQYF,TGTGCCAGCAGTACCAACAGCCAAGAGACCCAGTACTTC
TRBV24-1,.,TRBJ1-2,few,CATSATGFGYTF,TGTGCCACCAGTGCAACAGGGTTCGGCTACACCTTC
TRBV5-4,TRBD2,TRBJ2-3,.,CASSSRLAGVTDTQYF,TGTGCCAGCAGCTCCAGACTAGCGGGAGTTACAGATACGCAGTATTTT
TRBV18,.,TRBJ2-6,.,CASSPPVGGNVLTF,TGTGCCAGCTCACCACCTGTGGGAGGCAACGTCCTGACTTTC
TRBV3-1/TRBV3-2,.,TRBJ1-2,once,CASSQGSFGVYGYTF,TGTGCCAGCAGCCAGGGGTCCTTCGGCGTCTATGGCTACACCTTC
TRBV30,.,TRBJ1-3,once,CAWSRSGSSGNTIYF,TGTGCCTGGAGTAGATCCGGTAGCTCTGGAAACACCATATATTTT
TRBV5-1,TRBD1,TRBJ1-4,.,CASSLDTGTGVEKLFF,TGCGCCAGCAGCTTGGATACCGGGACAGGAGTTGAAAAACTGTTTTTT
TRBV15,.,TRBJ2-7,.,CATSQRGRVRYEQYF,TGTGCCACCAGCCAACGGGGACGAGTAAGGTACGAGCAGTACTTC
TRBV27,TRBD1,TRBJ1-4,.,CASSSLGTGIKEKLFF,TGTGCCAGCAGTTCTCTGGGGACAGGGATAAAGGAAAAACTGTTTTTT
TRBV10-1,.,TRBJ1-1,few,CASSESGRSNTEAFF,TGCGCCAGCAGTGAGTCTGGACGGTCGAACACTGAAGCTTTCTTT
TRBV7-6,TRBD1,TRBJ1-6,.,CASSFADRGSGGSPLHF,TGTGCCAGCAGCTTTGCCGACAGGGGGTCAGGAGGTTCACCCCTCCACTTT
TRBV6-5,.,TRBJ1-3,few,CASSYSGYSGNTIYF,TGTGCCAGCAGTTACTCCGGCTATTCTGGAAACACCATATATTTT
TRBV7-2,.,TRBJ1-1,.,CASSLGGTMNTEAFF,TGTGCCAGCAGCTTAGGGGGGACGATGAACACTGAAGCTTTCTTT
TRBV16,TRBD1,TRBJ1-1,.,CASSPRGMNTEAFF,TGTGCCAGCAGCCCCAGGGGGATGAACACTGAAGCTTTCTTT
TRBV18,.,TRBJ1-1,.,CASSSDARNTEAFF,TGTGCCAGCTCTTCCGACGCCCGGAACACTGAAGCTTTCTTT
TRBV30,.,TRBJ1-5,once,CAWSEDSNQPQHF,TGTGCCTGGAGTGAAGATAGCAATCAGCCCCAGCATTTT
TRBV5-1,.,TRBJ1-6,.,CASSLAATVGSPLHF,TGCGCCAGCAGCTTGGCGGCCACAGTGGGCTCACCCCTCCACTTT
TRBV7-9,.,TRBJ1-1,.,CASSSQVPNTEAFF,TGTGCCAGCAGCTCACAGGTACCGAACACTGAAGCTTTCTTT
TRBV3-1/TRBV3-2,.,TRBJ2-7,few,CASSPRLVYEQYF,TGTGCCAGCAGCCCAAGATTAGTCTACGAGCAGTACTTC
TRBV2,TRBD1,TRBJ2-3,.,CASRAQGADTQYF,TGTGCCAGCAGGGCCCAGGGGGCAGATACGCAGTATTTT
TRBV15,TRBD1,TRBJ1-1,many,CATSRVPLGQGSEAFF,TGTGCCACCAGCAGAGTCCCTCTTGGACAGGGGTCTGAAGCTTTCTTT
TRBV20-1,.,TRBJ1-2,.,CSVPTPGGYTF,TGCAGTGTTCCCACCCCGGGAGGCTACACCTTC
TRBV6-2/TRBV6-3,TRBD1,TRBJ1-1,.,CASIPQGARTEAFF,TGTGCCAGCATCCCACAGGGGGCTAGGACTGAAGCTTTCTTT
TRBV9,TRBD2,TRBJ2-2,.,CASSGTSGRLNTGELFF,TGTGCCAGCAGCGGGACTAGCGGGAGACTCAACACCGGGGAGCTGTTTTTT
TRBV10-3,.,TRBJ2-1,.,CAISPTSTRNVEQFF,TGTGCCATCAGTCCAACTAGCACGAGGAACGTCGAGCAGTTCTTC
TRBV6-5,.,TRBJ2-1,.,CASFREFGYEQFF,TGTGCCAGCTTCAGAGAGTTTGGGTATGAGCAGTTCTTC
TRBV6-5,.,TRBJ2-5,.,CASSYSRGETQYF,TGTGCCAGCAGTTACTCGAGAGGAGAGACCCAGTACTTC
TRBV5-4,TRBD2,TRBJ2-3,.,CASSIGGRTDTQYF,TGTGCCAGCAGCATCGGCGGGAGAACAGATACGCAGTATTTT
TRBV9,TRBD2,TRBJ2-5,.,CASSVGTSGEETQYF,TGTGCCAGCAGCGTAGGGACTAGCGGGGAAGAGACCCAGTACTTC
TRBV5-8,TRBD2,TRBJ2-3,.,CASSSKWASGRDTQYF,TGTGCCAGCAGCTCGAAGTGGGCTAGCGGGAGGGATACGCAGTATTTT
TRBV11-3,.,TRBJ2-1,.,CASSPRGGSLGKNEQFF,TGTGCCAGCAGCCCCAGGGGCGGGAGTTTGGGGAAGAATGAGCAGTTCTTC
TRBV12-3/TRBV12-4,TRBD1,TRBJ2-7,few,CASSFTGVYEQYF,TGTGCCAGCAGTTTTACAGGGGTGTACGAGCAGTACTTC
TRBV5-1,TRBD1,TRBJ2-1,.,CASSLDRGFEQFF,TGCGCCAGCAGCTTGGACAGGGGGTTTGAGCAGTTCTTC
TRBV27,.,TRBJ1-5,.,CASSLSSGIMPQHF,TGTGCCAGCAGTCTATCCTCGGGGATTATGCCCCAGCATTTT
TRBV27,TRBD1,TRBJ1-2,.,CASSLQGAPGYTF,TGTGCCAGCAGTTTACAGGGGGCGCCTGGCTACACCTTC
TRBV10-2,.,TRBJ2-7,once,CASSETSWYEQYF,TGCGCCAGCAGTGAGACTAGTTGGTACGAGCAGTACTTC
TRBV12-5,.,TRBJ1-5,.,CASGLSGQPQHF,TGTGCTAGTGGTTTGTCTGGTCAGCCCCAGCATTTT
TRBV7-2,.,TRBJ1-3,.,CASSSTRDTIYF,TGTGCCAGCAGCTCGACAAGGGACACCATATATTTT
TRBV5-4,TRBD1,TRBJ1-2,once,CASSSPGQGDYGYTF,TGTGCCAGCAGCTCCCCGGGACAGGGGGACTATGGCTACACCTTC
TRBV5-1,.,TRBJ2-5,.,CASSLADGQETQYF,TGCGCCAGCAGCTTGGCGGACGGTCAAGAGACCCAGTACTTC
TRBV15,.,TRBJ2-2,.,CATSRDAGTGELFF,TGTGCCACCAGCAGAGATGCGGGCACCGGGGAGCTGTTTTTT
TRBV7-2,TRBD1,TRBJ1-2,.,CASSLGGQGHHYGYTF,TGTGCCAGCAGCTTAGGGGGACAGGGTCATCACTATGGCTACACCTTC
TRBV5-4,.,TRBJ2-5,.,CASSSQGSRSAQYF,TGTGCCAGCAGCTCCCAGGGTTCTCGAAGCGCCCAGTACTTC
TRBV6-2/TRBV6-3,.,TRBJ2-4,.,CASSLGHLKNIQYF,TGTGCCAGCAGCCTTGGACACCTAAAAAACATTCAGTACTTC
TRBV5-1,.,TRBJ2-6,.,CASSGSTGTNVLTF,TGCGCCAGCAGCGGATCGACAGGAACCAACGTCCTGACTTTC
TRBV19,.,TRBJ1-5,.,CASSIHLTSGGENQPQHF,TGTGCCAGTAGTATACATTTGACTTCAGGAGGAGAAAATCAGCCCCAGCATTTT
TRBV10-2,TRBD2,TRBJ2-3,.,CASRKRTSGRRTDTQYF,TGCGCCAGCAGGAAGCGGACTAGCGGGAGGAGGACAGATACGCAGTATTTT
TRBV18,.,TRBJ1-5,.,CASSAGENQPQHF,TGTGCCAGCTCAGCCGGGGAAAATCAGCCCCAGCATTTT